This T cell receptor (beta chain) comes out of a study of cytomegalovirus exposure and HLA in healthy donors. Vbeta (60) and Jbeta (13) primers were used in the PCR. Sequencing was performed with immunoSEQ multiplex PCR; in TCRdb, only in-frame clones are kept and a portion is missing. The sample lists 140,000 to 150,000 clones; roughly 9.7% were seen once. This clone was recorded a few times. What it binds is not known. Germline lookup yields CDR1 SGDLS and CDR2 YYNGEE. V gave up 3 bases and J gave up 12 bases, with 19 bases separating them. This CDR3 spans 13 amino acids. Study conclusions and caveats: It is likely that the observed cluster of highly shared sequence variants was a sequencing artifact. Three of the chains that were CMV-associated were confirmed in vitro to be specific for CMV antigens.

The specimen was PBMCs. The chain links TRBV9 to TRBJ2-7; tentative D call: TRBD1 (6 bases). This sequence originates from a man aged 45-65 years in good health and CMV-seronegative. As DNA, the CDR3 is TGTGCCAGCAGCGCCACTAAGACAGGATCGCTGTACTTC. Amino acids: CASSATKTGSLYF.